The rows below give T cell receptor beta chains drawn from one sample of a study of T cell repertoires in cytomegalovirus infection. TCRdb redid the calling of the reads with MiXCR, one entry per CDR3 protein. Of fewer than 550,000 distinct CDR3 sequences listed, approximately 15% are singletons. Material: CD8+ T cells from PBMCs. Receptors were obtained from a human donor in good health (CMV status not recorded). Some clones in this sample may be carry-over from other donors' samples. The CDR3 runs from the conserved cysteine through the conserved F or W. A D gene is named only where the DNA matches it firmly. Clone size appears in some rows only: once, few, many, or a class for an expanded clone.

d_call	j_call	clone_size	v_call	cdr3_aa	cdr3_nt
NA	TRBJ2-5	NA	TRBV4-1	CASSQEVLGRSDWETQYF	TGCGCCAGCAGCCAAGAAGTATTGGGGAGGTCGGATTGGGAGACCCAGTACTTC
TRBD1	TRBJ1-5	few	TRBV2	CASRGQVWHF	TGTGCCAGCAGAGGACAGGTGTGGCATTTT
NA	TRBJ1-4	many	TRBV20-1	CSAGAGRQSGGEKLFF	TGCAGTGCAGGGGCGGGCCGGCAGTCCGGCGGTGAAAAACTGTTTTTT
NA	TRBJ1-1	many	TRBV4-1	CASSLDPLFRDTEAFF	TGCGCCAGCAGCCTAGACCCCCTTTTTCGGGACACTGAAGCTTTCTTT
NA	TRBJ1-4	few	TRBV28	CASSPTETFTNEKLFF	TGTGCCAGCAGCCCGACAGAAACCTTTACTAATGAAAAACTGTTTTTT
NA	TRBJ2-5	NA	TRBV9	CASTPGGAWGETQYF	TGTGCCAGCACCCCCGGGGGCGCGTGGGGGGAGACCCAGTACTTC
TRBD2	TRBJ2-7	few	TRBV9	CASSVEGTSGNYEQYF	TGTGCCAGCAGCGTAGAAGGGACTAGCGGGAACTACGAGCAGTACTTC
NA	TRBJ2-7	many	TRBV7-9	CASSLKGRTYEQYF	TGTGCCAGCAGCTTAAAAGGCAGGACTTACGAGCAGTACTTC
TRBD1	TRBJ2-2	NA	TRBV9	CASSPPGGQGAGELFF	TGTGCCAGCAGCCCCCCCGGAGGACAGGGAGCCGGGGAGCTGTTTTTT
NA	TRBJ2-5	few	TRBV27	CASTVRIGSWETQYF	TGTGCCAGCACCGTAAGGATAGGGTCCTGGGAGACCCAGTACTTC
TRBD2	TRBJ2-5	few	TRBV12-5	CASGLVVRGEETQYF	TGTGCTAGTGGTTTGGTAGTGCGGGGGGAAGAGACCCAGTACTTC
NA	TRBJ1-2	many	TRBV6-1	CASSEARNGPRYGYTF	TGTGCCAGCAGTGAAGCGCGAAATGGGCCGCGCTATGGCTACACCTTC
NA	TRBJ2-1	NA	TRBV7-2	CATPSGPPYNEQFF	TGTGCCACCCCAAGCGGGCCCCCCTACAATGAGCAGTTCTTC
NA	TRBJ1-6	many	TRBV27	CASSLSRAVSSYNSPLHF	TGTGCCAGCAGTTTATCCCGGGCCGTGAGCTCCTATAATTCACCCCTCCACTTT
TRBD2	TRBJ2-1	many	TRBV7-3	CASSLGGLGSYNEQFF	TGTGCCAGCAGCTTGGGAGGACTAGGTTCCTACAATGAGCAGTTCTTC
NA	TRBJ2-1	many	TRBV10-2	CASSPGPRNEQFF	TGCGCCAGTTCCCCTGGGCCAAGAAATGAGCAGTTCTTC
NA	TRBJ1-2	NA	TRBV6-5	CASSPISTGLSYGYTF	TGTGCCAGCAGTCCGATATCGACAGGTTTATCTTATGGCTACACCTTC
NA	TRBJ2-1	many	TRBV19	CASSIQRYNEQFF	TGTGCCAGTAGTATCCAGAGATACAATGAGCAGTTCTTC
NA	TRBJ1-1	few	TRBV9	CASSSSGTPNTEAFF	TGTGCCAGCAGCTCCTCCGGGACACCCAACACTGAAGCTTTCTTT
NA	TRBJ2-7	many	TRBV10-3	CAISESIARVLIDEQYF	TGTGCCATCAGTGAGTCAATAGCGAGAGTTTTAATAGACGAGCAGTACTTC
TRBD1	TRBJ1-2	many	TRBV27	CASSSPPLGTAVYGYTF	TGTGCCAGCAGTTCACCTCCTCTGGGGACAGCAGTCTATGGCTACACCTTC
NA	TRBJ2-5	NA	TRBV27	CASSLSLDWETQYF	TGTGCCAGCAGTCTATCACTCGATTGGGAGACCCAGTACTTC
NA	TRBJ2-1	many	TRBV7-9	CASSFEQYPQQFF	TGTGCCAGCAGCTTTGAACAGTACCCCCAGCAGTTCTTC
TRBD1	TRBJ2-7	many	TRBV7-9	CASSPPGGEGYEQYF	TGTGCCAGCAGCCCTCCAGGGGGTGAGGGCTACGAGCAGTACTTC
NA	TRBJ1-5	NA	TRBV19	CARTPLGPKWAQHF	TGTGCCAGGACCCCTCTTGGCCCAAAATGGGCCCAGCATTTT
TRBD2	TRBJ2-7	NA	TRBV20-1	CSATGLASYEQYF	TGCAGTGCTACGGGACTAGCCTCCTACGAGCAGTACTTC
NA	TRBJ2-7	many	TRBV2	CASSEGKLGYEQYF	TGTGCCAGCAGTGAAGGAAAACTAGGCTACGAGCAGTACTTC
NA	TRBJ2-5	NA	TRBV28	CASTQWETRYF	TGTGCCAGCACCCAATGGGAGACCCGGTACTTC
NA	TRBJ1-5	many	TRBV19	CASSIRGAFNQPQHF	TGTGCCAGTAGTATTCGGGGGGCCTTCAATCAGCCCCAGCATTTT
TRBD1	TRBJ2-1	NA	TRBV6-2/TRBV6-3	CASSLGTGLSNEQFF	TGTGCCAGCAGCTTAGGGACAGGGTTGAGCAATGAGCAGTTCTTC
TRBD2	TRBJ2-1	NA	TRBV12-5	CASGLVAGEVSNNEQFF	TGTGCTAGTGGTTTGGTAGCGGGAGAAGTATCCAACAATGAGCAGTTCTTC
NA	TRBJ1-2	NA	TRBV12-5	CTSGLSGLSYGYTF	TGTACTAGTGGTTTGTCGGGGTTATCCTATGGCTACACCTTC
NA	TRBJ2-4	few	TRBV24-1	CATSDGAAEGIKNIQYF	TGTGCCACCAGTGATGGTGCCGCGGAGGGGATCAAAAACATTCAGTACTTC
TRBD2	TRBJ2-7	NA	TRBV12-3/TRBV12-4	CASSGLAGGPSYEQYF	TGTGCCAGCAGTGGACTAGCGGGAGGTCCCTCCTACGAGCAGTACTTC
NA	TRBJ2-1	few	TRBV11-2	CASSPLFVLGNEQFF	TGTGCCAGCAGCCCCCTTTTTGTCCTGGGAAATGAGCAGTTCTTC
NA	TRBJ1-5	NA	TRBV28	CASKRSEVYSNQPQHF	TGTGCCAGCAAGAGGTCCGAGGTTTATAGCAATCAGCCCCAGCATTTT
TRBD1	TRBJ1-5	NA	TRBV24-1	CATSEAGTGPGQPQHF	TGTGCCACCAGTGAAGCCGGGACAGGGCCGGGGCAGCCCCAGCATTTT
TRBD2	TRBJ2-7	NA	TRBV7-9	CASSPREGLPYEQYF	TGTGCCAGCAGCCCACGGGAGGGGCTTCCCTACGAGCAGTACTTC
TRBD2	TRBJ2-5	NA	TRBV20-1	CSARDPSGVETQYF	TGCAGTGCTAGAGACCCTAGCGGGGTGGAGACCCAGTACTTC
TRBD2	TRBJ2-3	many	TRBV7-9	CAGQAGGHNTQYF	TGTGCCGGCCAAGCGGGAGGACACAATACGCAGTATTTT
TRBD1	TRBJ1-2	many	TRBV11-2	CASSGRDSESTNYGYTF	TGTGCCAGCAGCGGAAGGGACAGCGAATCTACTAACTATGGCTACACCTTC
NA	TRBJ2-1	many	TRBV7-8	CASSLSTGTPLGQFF	TGTGCCAGCAGCTTATCTACCGGGACTCCACTCGGGCAGTTCTTC
NA	TRBJ1-1	NA	TRBV27	CAVGLNTEAFF	TGTGCCGTGGGGCTGAACACTGAAGCTTTCTTT
NA	TRBJ2-3	many	TRBV7-9	CASSLVQRGTDTQYF	TGTGCCAGCAGCTTAGTTCAGCGGGGCACAGATACGCAGTATTTT
TRBD1	TRBJ1-1	many	TRBV7-3	CASSLDRGLEAFF	TGTGCCAGCAGCTTGGACAGGGGGCTTGAAGCTTTCTTT
TRBD1	TRBJ1-2	NA	TRBV7-6	CASSNRDRIEGGYTF	TGTGCCAGCAGCAACCGGGACAGGATAGAGGGGGGCTACACCTTC